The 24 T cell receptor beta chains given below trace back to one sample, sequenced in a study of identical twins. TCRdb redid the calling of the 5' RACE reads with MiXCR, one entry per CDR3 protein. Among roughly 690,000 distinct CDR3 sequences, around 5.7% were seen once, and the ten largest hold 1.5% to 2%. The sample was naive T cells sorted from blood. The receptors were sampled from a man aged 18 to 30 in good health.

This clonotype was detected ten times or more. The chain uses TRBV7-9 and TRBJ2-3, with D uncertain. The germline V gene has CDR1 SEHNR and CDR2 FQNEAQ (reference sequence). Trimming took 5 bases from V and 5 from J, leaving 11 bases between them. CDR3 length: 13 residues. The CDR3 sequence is CASSLRSRDTQYF. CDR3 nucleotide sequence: TGTGCCAGCAGCCTTAGATCCCGAGATACGCAGTATTTT.

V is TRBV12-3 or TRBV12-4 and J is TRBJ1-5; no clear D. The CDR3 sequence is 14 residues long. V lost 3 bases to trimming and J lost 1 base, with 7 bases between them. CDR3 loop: CASSFRESNQPQHF. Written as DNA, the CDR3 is TGTGCCAGCAGTTTCCGGGAAAGCAATCAGCCCCAGCATTTT.

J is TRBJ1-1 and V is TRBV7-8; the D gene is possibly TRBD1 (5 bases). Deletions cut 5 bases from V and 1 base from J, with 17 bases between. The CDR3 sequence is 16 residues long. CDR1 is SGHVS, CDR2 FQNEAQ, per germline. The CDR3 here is CASSPDHRGENTEAFF. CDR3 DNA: TGTGCCAGCAGCCCTGACCACCGAGGGGAGAACACTGAAGCTTTCTTT.

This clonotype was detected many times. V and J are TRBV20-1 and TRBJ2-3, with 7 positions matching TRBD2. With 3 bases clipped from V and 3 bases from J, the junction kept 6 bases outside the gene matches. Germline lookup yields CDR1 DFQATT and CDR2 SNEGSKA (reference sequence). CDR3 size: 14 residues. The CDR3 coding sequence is TGCAGTGCTAGTTCTAGCGGATTTACAGATACGCAGTATTTT. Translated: CSASSSGFTDTQYF.

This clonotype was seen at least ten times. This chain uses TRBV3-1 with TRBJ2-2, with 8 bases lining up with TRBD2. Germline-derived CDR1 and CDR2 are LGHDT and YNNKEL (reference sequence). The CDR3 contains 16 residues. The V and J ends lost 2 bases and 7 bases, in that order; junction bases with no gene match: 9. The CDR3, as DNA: TGTGCCAGCAGCCAACTACCTAGCGGGTTCGTCGGGGAGCTGTTTTTT. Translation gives CASSQLPSGFVGELFF.

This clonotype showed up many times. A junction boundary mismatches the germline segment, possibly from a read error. The CDR3 bases are TGTGCCAGCAGGCGAGGGGAAGAGACCCAGTACTTC. Protein sequence: CASRRGEETQYF. The rearrangement links TRBV5-1 to TRBJ2-5; D is possibly TRBD1 or TRBD2 (5 bases each). Germline loops: CDR1 SGHRS, CDR2 YFSETQ. The CDR3 has 12 amino acids. Supplemented by reference TRBV5-1 and TRBJ2-5, the full variable domain reads KAGVTQTPRYLIKTRGQQVTLSCSPISGHRSVSWYQQTPGQGLQFLFEYFSETQRNKGNFPGRFSGRQFSNSRSEMNVSTLELGDSALYLCASRRGEETQYFGPGTRLLVL.

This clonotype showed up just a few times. The CDR3 bases are TGCGCCAGCAGCTTTAAGGCAGGGGGGACCGGGGAGCTGTTTTTT. Residues: CASSFKAGGTGELFF. This chain links TRBV5-1 with TRBJ2-2; weak D call: TRBD1 (7 bases). Trimming took 2 bases from V and 5 from J, leaving 13 bases between them. The CDR3 length is 15 residues. Germline V lookup: CDR1 SGHRS, CDR2 YFSETQ.

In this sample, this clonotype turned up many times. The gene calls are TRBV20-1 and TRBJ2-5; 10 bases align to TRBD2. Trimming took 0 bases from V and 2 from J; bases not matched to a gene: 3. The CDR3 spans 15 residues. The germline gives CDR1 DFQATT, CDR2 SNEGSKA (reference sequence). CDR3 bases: TGCAGTGCTAGAGATCTAGCGGGGGTACAAGAGACCCAGTACTTC. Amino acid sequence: CSARDLAGVQETQYF.

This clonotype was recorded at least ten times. For the CDR3, the DNA is TGTGCCATCAGTGGGTATGGCCGCGGGAGCGAGCAGTACGTC. It specifies CAISGYGRGSEQYV. The chain couples TRBV10-3 to TRBJ2-7; 7 bases line up with TRBD2. CDR1 and CDR2 from the germline V gene are ENHRY and SYGVKD. The CDR3 extends over 14 amino acids. Trimming cost V 4 bases and J 6 bases; bases outside gene matches: 9.

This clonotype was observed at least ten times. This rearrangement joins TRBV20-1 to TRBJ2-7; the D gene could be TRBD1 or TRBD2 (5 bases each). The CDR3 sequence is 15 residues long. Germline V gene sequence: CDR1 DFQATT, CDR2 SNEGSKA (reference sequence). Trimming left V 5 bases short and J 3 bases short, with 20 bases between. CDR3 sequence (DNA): TGCAGTGCTGGCCGCTCGGGACCCCTTGACTACGAGCAGTACTTC. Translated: CSAGRSGPLDYEQYF.

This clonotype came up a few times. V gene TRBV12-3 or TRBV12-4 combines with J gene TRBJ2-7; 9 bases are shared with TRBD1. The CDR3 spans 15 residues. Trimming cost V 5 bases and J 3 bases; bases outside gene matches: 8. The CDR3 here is CASSPPGQGLYEQYF. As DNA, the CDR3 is TGTGCCAGCAGTCCTCCGGGACAGGGTCTCTACGAGCAGTACTTC.

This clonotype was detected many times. CDR3 amino acids: CASSGTSGEQYV. The CDR3 DNA reads as TGTGCCAGCAGTGGGACTAGCGGCGAGCAGTACGTC. The chain employs TRBV6-5 and TRBJ2-7; 11 positions match TRBD2. The germline V gene encodes CDR1 MNHEY and CDR2 SVGAGI. The CDR3 spans 12 residues. V gave up 5 bases and J gave up 6 bases; unmatched junction bases: 0.

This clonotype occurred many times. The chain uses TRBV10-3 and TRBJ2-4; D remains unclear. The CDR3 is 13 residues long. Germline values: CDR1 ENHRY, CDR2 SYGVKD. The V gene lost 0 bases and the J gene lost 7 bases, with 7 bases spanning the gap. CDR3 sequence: CAISESLENIQYF. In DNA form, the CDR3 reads TGTGCCATCAGTGAGTCGCTTGAGAACATTCAGTACTTC.

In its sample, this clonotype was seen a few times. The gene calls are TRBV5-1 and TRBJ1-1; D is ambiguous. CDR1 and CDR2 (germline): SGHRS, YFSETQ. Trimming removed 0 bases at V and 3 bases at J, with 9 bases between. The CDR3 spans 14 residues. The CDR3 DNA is TGCGCCAGCAGCTTGGACCCGTGGGACACTGAAGCTTTCTTT. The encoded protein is CASSLDPWDTEAFF.

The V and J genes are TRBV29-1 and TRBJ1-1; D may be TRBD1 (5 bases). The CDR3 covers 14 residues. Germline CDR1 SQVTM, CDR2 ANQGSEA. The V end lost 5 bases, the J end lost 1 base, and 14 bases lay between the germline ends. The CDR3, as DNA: TGCAGCGTTCTTATCAGGGCACAGAACACTGAAGCTTTCTTT. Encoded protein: CSVLIRAQNTEAFF.

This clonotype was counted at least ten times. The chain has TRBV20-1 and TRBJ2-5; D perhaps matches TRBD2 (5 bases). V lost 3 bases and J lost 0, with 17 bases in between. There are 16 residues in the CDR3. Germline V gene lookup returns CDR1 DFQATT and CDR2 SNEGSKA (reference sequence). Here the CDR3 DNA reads TGCAGTGCTAGTATTCCGGGAACGCATTACCAAGAGACCCAGTACTTC. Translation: CSASIPGTHYQETQYF.

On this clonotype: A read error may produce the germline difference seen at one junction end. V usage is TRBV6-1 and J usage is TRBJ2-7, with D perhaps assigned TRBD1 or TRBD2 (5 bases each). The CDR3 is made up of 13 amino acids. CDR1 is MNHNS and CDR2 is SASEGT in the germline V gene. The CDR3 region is CASREEGFYEQYF. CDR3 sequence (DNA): TGTGCCAGCAGAGAAGAGGGGTTCTACGAGCAGTACTTC.

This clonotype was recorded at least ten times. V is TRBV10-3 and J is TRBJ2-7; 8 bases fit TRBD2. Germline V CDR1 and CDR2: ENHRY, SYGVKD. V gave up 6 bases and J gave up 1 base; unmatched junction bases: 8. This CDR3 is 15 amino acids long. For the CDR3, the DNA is TGTGCCATCAGCGGCGAGACTAGCGAGTCCTACGAGCAGTACGTC. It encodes CAISGETSESYEQYV.

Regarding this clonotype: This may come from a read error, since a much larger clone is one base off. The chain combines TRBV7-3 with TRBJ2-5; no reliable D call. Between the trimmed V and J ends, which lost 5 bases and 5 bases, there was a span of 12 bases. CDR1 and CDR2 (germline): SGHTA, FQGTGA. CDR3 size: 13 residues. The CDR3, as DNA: TGTGCCAGCAGCCCCTCGGAGCGCGAGACCCAGTACTTC. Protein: CASSPSERETQYF.

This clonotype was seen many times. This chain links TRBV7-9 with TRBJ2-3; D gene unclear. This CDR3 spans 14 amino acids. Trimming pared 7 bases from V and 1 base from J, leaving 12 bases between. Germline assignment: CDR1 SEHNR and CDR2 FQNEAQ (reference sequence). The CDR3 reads CASTYRAGTDTQYF. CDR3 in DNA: TGTGCCAGCACCTATAGGGCCGGCACAGATACGCAGTATTTT.

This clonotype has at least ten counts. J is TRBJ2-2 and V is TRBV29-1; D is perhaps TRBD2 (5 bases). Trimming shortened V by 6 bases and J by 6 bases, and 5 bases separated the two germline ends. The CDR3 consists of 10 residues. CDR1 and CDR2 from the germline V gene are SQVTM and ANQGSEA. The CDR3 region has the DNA TGCAGCGTGGGAGCCGGGGAGCTGTTTTTT. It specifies CSVGAGELFF.

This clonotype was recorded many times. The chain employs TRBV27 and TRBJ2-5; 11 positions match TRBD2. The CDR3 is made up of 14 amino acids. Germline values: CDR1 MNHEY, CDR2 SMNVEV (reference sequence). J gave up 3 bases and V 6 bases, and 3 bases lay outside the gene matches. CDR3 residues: CASSPLAGEETQYF. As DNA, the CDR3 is TGTGCCAGCAGCCCACTAGCGGGGGAAGAGACCCAGTACTTC.

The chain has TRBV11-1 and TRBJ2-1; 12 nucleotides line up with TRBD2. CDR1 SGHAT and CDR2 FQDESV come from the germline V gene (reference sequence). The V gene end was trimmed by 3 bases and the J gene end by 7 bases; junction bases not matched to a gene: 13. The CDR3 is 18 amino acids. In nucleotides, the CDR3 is TGTGCCAGCAGCTTCCCACCGAGACTAGCGGGAGTAAAAAATGAGCAGTTCTTC. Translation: CASSFPPRLAGVKNEQFF. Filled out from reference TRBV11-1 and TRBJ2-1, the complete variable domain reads EAEVAQSPRYKITEKSQAVAFWCDPISGHATLYWYRQILGQGPELLVQFQDESVVDDSQLPKDRFSAERLKGVDSTLKIQPAELGDSAMYLCASSFPPRLAGVKNEQFFGPGTRLTVL.

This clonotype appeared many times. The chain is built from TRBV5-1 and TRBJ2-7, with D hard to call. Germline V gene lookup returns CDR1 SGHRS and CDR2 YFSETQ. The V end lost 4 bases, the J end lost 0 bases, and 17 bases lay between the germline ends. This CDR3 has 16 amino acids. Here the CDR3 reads CASSPVVGQSSYEQYV. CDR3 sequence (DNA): TGCGCCAGCAGCCCCGTGGTCGGGCAGAGCTCCTACGAGCAGTACGTC.